This T cell receptor (beta chain) was retrieved from a study of blood T cell repertoires in COVID-19. CDR3 length: 16 residues. V lost 5 bases and J 2 bases, leaving 19 bases between the germline ends. The germline V gene has CDR1 SGHVS and CDR2 FNYEAQ. Data came from immunoSEQ multiplex PCR; TCRdb stores just in-frame clones and leaves some out. The sample includes around 270,000 clones, approximately 86% of them seen just once. The sequence was collected from a man under 40 with active or convalescent COVID-19. The chain combines TRBV7-6 with TRBJ2-7; D may be TRBD2 (6 bases). The sample consisted of peripheral blood. CDR3 sequence: CASSRGGAGKAYEQYF. The CDR3 DNA reads TGTGCCAGCAGCCGCGGCGGGGCAGGGAAAGCCTACGAGCAGTACTTC.